This is a list of T cell receptor beta chains from one sample in a study of cytomegalovirus exposure and HLA in healthy donors. Some clones are missing from TCRdb's copy, which holds only in-frame ones; the method was immunoSEQ multiplex PCR. The table shows more than 150,000 clones, with less than 90% occurring only once. The sequenced material came from PBMCs. The receptors shown here come from a boy younger than 18 in good health and CMV-seronegative. Each CDR3 is given with its conserved first and last residue. Fields, in order: V gene, clone size, J gene, D gene, CDR3 protein, CDR3 DNA. The D gene is left open where the match is weak. Size values are once, few and many counts, or a class for expanded clones, and some rows have none.

>TRBV5-6|.|TRBJ2-2|.
CASSLWVSGNTGELFF
TGTGCCAGCAGCTTGTGGGTTAGCGGGAACACCGGGGAGCTGTTTTTT
>TRBV19|.|TRBJ1-2|.
CASMSTGRILGYTF
TGTGCCAGTATGAGCACAGGGCGGATATTAGGCTACACCTTC
>TRBV10-2|.|TRBJ1-2|.
CASSQISGLNYGYTF
TGCGCCAGCTCACAAATCTCAGGGCTAAACTATGGCTACACCTTC
>TRBV7-2|once|TRBJ1-1|.
CASTLTVLAPEAFF
TGTGCCAGCACCTTGACAGTTTTGGCACCTGAAGCTTTCTTT
>TRBV6-6|.|TRBJ2-3|.
CASRSLAGGATDTQYF
TGTGCCAGCAGATCCCTAGCCGGGGGTGCCACAGATACGCAGTATTTT
>TRBV14|.|TRBJ2-3|TRBD2
CASTAGDRTDTQYF
TGTGCCAGCACGGCGGGGGACCGCACAGATACGCAGTATTTT
>TRBV7-6|.|TRBJ2-7|TRBD1
CASSLGQGRYEQYF
TGTGCCAGCAGCTTAGGACAGGGGAGATACGAGCAGTACTTC
>TRBV6-1|few|TRBJ2-7|TRBD1
CASSSSPGQPYEQYF
TGTGCCAGCAGTTCTTCTCCGGGACAGCCCTACGAGCAGTACTTC
>TRBV7-9|.|TRBJ2-7|.
CASSSTETGRSYEQYF
TGTGCCAGCAGCTCAACAGAGACAGGACGCTCCTACGAGCAGTACTTC
>TRBV30|.|TRBJ1-2|.
CAWSAGSYGYTF
TGTGCCTGGAGTGCGGGGTCCTATGGCTACACCTTC
>TRBV27|.|TRBJ2-5|TRBD2
CASRGLAGGETQYF
TGTGCCAGCAGGGGGCTAGCGGGAGGAGAGACCCAGTACTTC
>TRBV18|.|TRBJ1-1|.
CASSPLSGDTEAFF
TGTGCCAGCTCACCACTATCCGGAGACACTGAAGCTTTCTTT
>TRBV5-1|.|TRBJ1-1|.
CASRGGDTEAFF
TGCGCCAGCAGGGGCGGGGACACTGAAGCTTTCTTT
>TRBV7-2|.|TRBJ2-7|TRBD2
CASSVTSGGFYEQYF
TGTGCCAGCAGCGTCACTAGCGGGGGGTTTTACGAGCAGTACTTC
>TRBV25-1|.|TRBJ1-2|.
CASWTDYGYTF
TGTGCCAGTTGGACAGACTATGGCTACACCTTC
>TRBV9|.|TRBJ2-1|TRBD2
CASSVDSGGAGHEQFF
TGTGCCAGCAGCGTAGATAGCGGGGGGGCCGGGCATGAGCAGTTCTTC
>TRBV7-9|few|TRBJ1-5|.
CASSLDPGPQHF
TGTGCCAGCAGCTTAGACCCCGGGCCCCAGCATTTT
>TRBV7-3|.|TRBJ1-6|.
CASSLGGNSPLHF
TGTGCCAGCAGCTTGGGGGGTAATTCACCCCTCCACTTT
>TRBV2|.|TRBJ1-5|TRBD1
CASSGTGGSQPQHF
TGTGCCAGCAGCGGTACAGGGGGCAGTCAGCCCCAGCATTTT
>TRBV10-3|.|TRBJ2-7|TRBD2
CAISVSGRALRGEQYF
TGTGCCATCAGTGTTAGCGGGAGGGCCCTCAGAGGGGAGCAGTACTTC
>TRBV18|.|TRBJ1-1|.
CASSPEYRNMNTEAFF
TGTGCCAGCTCACCAGAATACAGGAACATGAACACTGAAGCTTTCTTT
>TRBV5-1|.|TRBJ2-1|TRBD1
CASSEPRDRGGNEQFF
TGCGCCAGCAGCGAGCCCCGGGACAGGGGTGGCAATGAGCAGTTCTTC
>TRBV4-1|.|TRBJ1-2|.
CASSQNRVHGYTF
TGCGCCAGCAGCCAGAACAGGGTCCATGGCTACACCTTC
>TRBV15|.|TRBJ1-4|.
CATSRENRAEKLFF
TGTGCCACCAGCAGGGAAAACAGGGCTGAAAAACTGTTTTTT
>TRBV7-9|.|TRBJ2-2|TRBD1
CASSSELLDRARLGGELFF
TGTGCCAGCAGCAGTGAACTCTTGGACAGGGCCCGTCTGGGCGGGGAGCTGTTTTTT
>TRBV20-1|.|TRBJ1-4|.
CSARVSGKLFF
TGCAGTGCTAGGGTGTCGGGAAAACTGTTTTTT
>TRBV27|.|TRBJ2-7|TRBD2
CASSNWMGGAAVPEQYF
TGTGCCAGCAGTAACTGGATGGGAGGGGCGGCGGTACCCGAGCAGTACTTC
>TRBV4-1|.|TRBJ2-1|.
CASSQVNNEQFF
TGCGCCAGCAGCCAAGTAAACAATGAGCAGTTCTTC
>TRBV10-3|.|TRBJ2-7|.
CAIRTDYMQYF
TGTGCCATCCGGACAGATTATATGCAGTACTTC
>TRBV25-1|.|TRBJ1-1|.
CASSDHILEAFF
TGTGCCAGCAGTGACCACATTTTGGAAGCTTTCTTT
>TRBV5-6|few|TRBJ1-3|.
CASSFYRRPSGNTIYF
TGTGCCAGCAGCTTTTACCGGCGGCCCTCTGGAAACACCATATATTTT
>TRBV5-1|.|TRBJ2-7|TRBD2
CASSVLGTSGGYEQYF
TGCGCCAGCAGCGTCCTCGGGACTAGCGGGGGGTACGAGCAGTACTTC
>TRBV11-1|.|TRBJ2-4|TRBD1
CASRLGQAKGNIQYF
TGTGCCAGCAGATTGGGACAGGCCAAAGGAAACATTCAGTACTTC
>TRBV7-2|.|TRBJ2-7|TRBD1
CASSLGTGGEQYF
TGTGCCAGCAGCTTAGGAACAGGGGGCGAGCAGTACTTC
>TRBV5-6|.|TRBJ1-1|TRBD1
CASSAGTENTEAFF
TGTGCCAGCAGCGCCGGGACAGAGAACACTGAAGCTTTCTTT